The 27 T cell receptor beta chains given below trace back to one sample, sequenced in a study of blood T cell repertoires in COVID-19. Here immunoSEQ multiplex PCR was the method, and the copy in TCRdb shows in-frame clones only, minus some. The table has about 52,000 clones, about four fifths seen once. The sample was peripheral blood. All receptors come from a woman of 80 years or more with COVID-19, enrolled during active disease.

The CDR3 DNA is TGTGCCAGCAGTGACAGGGTTCGGGGTCAGCCCCAGCATTTT. Its protein product is CASSDRVRGQPQHF. The V call is TRBV6-4, the J call TRBJ1-5; D gene uncertain. The length of the CDR3 is 14 residues. Germline CDR1 MRHNA, CDR2 SNTAGT. V shed 2 bases and J shed 6 bases, with 11 bases lying between them.

The chain carries TRBV28 and TRBJ2-3, with 13 nucleotides matching TRBD2. The length of the CDR3 is 22 residues. Trimming removed 3 bases from V and 2 bases from J; junction bases left unmatched: 20. The germline V gene encodes CDR1 MDHEN and CDR2 SYDVKM. The CDR3 nucleotides are TGTGCCAGCAGTTTCCCCCCCTTAATGACTAGCGGGAGGACGGGTTTCACAGATACGCAGTATTTT. Protein: CASSFPPLMTSGRTGFTDTQYF.

The V call is TRBV3-1 (or the pseudogene TRBV3-2), the J call TRBJ1-3; 10 nucleotides line up with TRBD1. CDR3 size: 15 residues. CDR1 and CDR2 (germline): LGHDT, YNNKEL (reference sequence). J lost 2 bases, V lost 3 bases, and 1 base had no gene match. CDR3 loop: CASSQGTGAGNTIYF. CDR3 coding DNA: TGTGCCAGCAGCCAGGGGACAGGGGCTGGAAACACCATATATTTT.

This clone showed up just a few times. The genes are TRBV3-1 (or the pseudogene TRBV3-2) and TRBJ2-1, with no clear D. Trimming took off 1 base at V and 9 bases at J, with 10 bases between the two ends. Germline V gene lookup returns CDR1 LGHDT and CDR2 YNNKEL (reference sequence). The CDR3 has 13 residues. The CDR3: CASSQGLLGEQFF. DNA of the CDR3: TGTGCCAGCAGCCAAGGCCTCCTAGGTGAGCAGTTCTTC.

This chain links TRBV7-8 with TRBJ2-3, with 10 bases that match TRBD2. Germline CDR1 SGHVS, CDR2 FQNEAQ. V shed 5 bases, J shed 0 bases, and the junction held 5 bases outside the gene matches. The CDR3 totals 16 residues. The CDR3 nucleotides read TGTGCCAGCAGCCACTGGACTAGCGGAAGCACAGATACGCAGTATTTT. Translating it yields CASSHWTSGSTDTQYF.

The chain recombines TRBV28 with TRBJ2-4; 8 bases align to TRBD2. This CDR3 has 18 amino acids. Trimming took 1 base from V and 3 from J; bases not matched to a gene: 11. The germline V gene has CDR1 MDHEN and CDR2 SYDVKM. CDR3 sequence reads: CASSLFPKTSVLKNIQYF. CDR3 nucleotides: TGTGCCAGCAGTTTATTCCCCAAGACTAGCGTCCTCAAAAACATTCAGTACTTC.

This rearrangement joins TRBV3-1 (or the pseudogene TRBV3-2) to TRBJ2-2; 13 positions agree with TRBD2. Germline-derived CDR1 and CDR2 are LGHDT and YNNKEL (reference sequence). The CDR3 extends over 20 amino acids. The trim removed 0 bases at V and 5 bases at J, leaving 12 bases unmatched. This CDR3 reads CASSQDSRLAGGQGTGELFF. CDR3 sequence (DNA): TGTGCCAGCAGCCAAGACTCTCGACTAGCGGGGGGTCAGGGGACCGGGGAGCTGTTTTTT.

The chain is built from TRBV13 and TRBJ2-1, with 9 bases that match TRBD2. Germline V gene sequence: CDR1 PRHDT, CDR2 FYEKMQ (reference sequence). After removal of 0 bases from V and 6 bases from J, the junction contained 6 bases not matched to a gene. The CDR3 totals 16 residues. The CDR3 DNA reads as TGTGCCAGCAGCTTAGGCCTGGCTAGCGGGGCCAATGAGCAGTTCTTC. The encoded protein is CASSLGLASGANEQFF.

This clone was seen a handful of times. The J gene is TRBJ2-7, the V gene TRBV3-1 (or the pseudogene TRBV3-2), with D tentatively TRBD2 (6 bases). Germline assignment: CDR1 LGHDT and CDR2 YNNKEL (reference sequence). The CDR3 totals 14 residues. The germline V and J ends were trimmed by 9 bases and 4 bases, with 19 bases remaining between them. CDR3 protein: CASKQGAGLYEQYF. The CDR3 nucleotides are TGTGCCAGTAAGCAGGGAGCGGGTTTATACGAGCAGTACTTC.

The gene calls are TRBV28 and TRBJ1-1, with 7 bases fitting TRBD1. The J segment lost 6 bases and the V segment lost 7 bases, leaving 11 bases of the junction unmatched. Per the germline V gene, CDR1 is MDHEN and CDR2 is SYDVKM. This CDR3 is 14 amino acids long. This CDR3 is CASKMGQLISEAFF. As DNA, the CDR3 is TGTGCCAGCAAAATGGGACAGCTAATTTCTGAAGCTTTCTTT.

The chain couples TRBV4-1 to TRBJ2-1; maybe TRBD2 (7 bases). The CDR3 totals 17 residues. Germline V gene lookup returns CDR1 MGHRA and CDR2 YSYEKL. With 3 bases removed from V and 4 bases from J, the gap between germline ends came to 19 bases. CDR3 region: CASSHNSAGALYNEQFF. Here the CDR3 DNA reads TGCGCCAGCAGCCACAACTCCGCGGGGGCTTTATACAATGAGCAGTTCTTC.

The genes are TRBV7-3 and TRBJ1-1, with D unclear. The V and J ends lost 0 bases and 0 bases respectively, with 8 bases between them. The CDR3 spans 15 residues. Germline V gene lookup returns CDR1 SGHTA and CDR2 FQGTGA. The chain's CDR3 is CASSLTYGMNTEAFF. Here the CDR3 DNA reads TGTGCCAGCAGCTTAACATACGGTATGAACACTGAAGCTTTCTTT. Variable domain in full (rest from reference TRBV7-3 and TRBJ1-1): GAGVSQTPSNKVTEKGKYVELRCDPISGHTALYWYRQSLGQGPEFLIYFQGTGAADDSGLPNDRFFAVRPEGSVSTLKIQRTERGDSAVYLCASSLTYGMNTEAFFGQGTRLTVV.

The gene calls are TRBV5-1 and TRBJ2-7; the match to TRBD2 covers 11 bases. Germline V gene data show CDR1 as SGHRS and CDR2 as YFSETQ. The CDR3 totals 14 residues. V lost 3 bases, J lost 7 bases, and 6 bases stayed unmatched. The CDR3 here is CASSSVAGGIEQYF. The CDR3 coding sequence is TGCGCCAGCAGCTCGGTAGCGGGGGGGATTGAGCAGTACTTC.

The chain is built from TRBV4-1 and TRBJ2-1; 8 nucleotides line up with TRBD2. Germline V gene lookup returns CDR1 MGHRA and CDR2 YSYEKL. This CDR3 has 16 amino acids. With V trimmed by 3 bases and J by 3 bases, 7 bases remained unmatched. This chain's CDR3 is CASSQETSGLYNEQFF. The CDR3, as DNA: TGCGCCAGCAGCCAGGAAACTAGCGGTCTCTACAATGAGCAGTTCTTC.

The chain is built from TRBV28 and TRBJ2-1, with TRBD2 as a possible D gene (5 bases). The CDR3 covers 14 residues. CDR1 and CDR2 (germline): MDHEN, SYDVKM. V gave up 11 bases and J gave up 4 bases, with 18 bases separating them. CDR3: CALRRPPLYNEQFF. In DNA form, the CDR3 reads TGTGCCCTCCGGAGGCCACCGCTTTACAATGAGCAGTTCTTC.

This chain connects TRBV24-1 to TRBJ2-3, with TRBD2 matching 8 bases. With 5 bases clipped from V and 5 bases from J, the junction kept 8 bases outside the gene matches. CDR1 and CDR2 (germline): KGHDR, SFDVKD. The CDR3 is made up of 15 amino acids. CDR3 bases: TGTGCCACCAGTGCAAGATTAGCGGGATTAGATACGCAGTATTTT. Protein: CATSARLAGLDTQYF.

J is TRBJ2-7 and V is TRBV2; the match to TRBD2 covers 12 bases. The length of the CDR3 is 13 residues. The germline CDR1 and CDR2 sequences are SNHLY and FYNNEI. The junction had 2 bases not matched to a gene; V was cut back by 7 bases and J by 4 bases. The chain's CDR3 is CASTLAGGYEQYF. CDR3 coding DNA: TGTGCCAGCACCCTAGCGGGAGGGTACGAGCAGTACTTC.

This chain connects TRBV10-3 to TRBJ2-5; TRBD2 aligns across 13 bases. Germline V gene lookup returns CDR1 ENHRY and CDR2 SYGVKD. The CDR3 totals 16 residues. Germline trimming cut 6 bases from V and 3 bases from J; bases unmatched to any gene: 7. In DNA, the CDR3 is TGTGCCATCAGCCCCAGGACTAGCGGGGGAGAAGAGACCCAGTACTTC. Its translation is CAISPRTSGGEETQYF.

This clone was counted once. The V gene is TRBV5-1, the J gene TRBJ1-1; 9 nucleotides line up with TRBD1. The CDR3 spans 17 residues. J gave up 2 bases and V 3 bases, and 11 bases lay outside the gene matches. CDR1 and CDR2 from the germline V gene are SGHRS and YFSETQ. The CDR3 region is CASSWTGTGWRNTEAFF. The CDR3 coding sequence is TGCGCCAGCAGCTGGACCGGGACAGGGTGGCGAAACACTGAAGCTTTCTTT.

This clone turned up a few times. V and J are TRBV5-1 and TRBJ2-7; 9 bases agree with TRBD1. V shed 4 bases and J 2 bases; nucleotides not matched to a gene: 7. CDR1 SGHRS and CDR2 YFSETQ come from the germline V gene. This CDR3 has 15 amino acids. The CDR3 bases are TGCGCCAGCAGCACGACGGGACAGGGACCCTACGAGCAGTACTTC. This codes for CASSTTGQGPYEQYF.

The rearrangement links TRBV15 to TRBJ2-7, with 7 bases identical to TRBD2. The CDR3 totals 15 residues. Looked up from germline, CDR1 is LNHNV and CDR2 is YYDKDF (reference sequence). V lost 4 bases and J lost 2; bases outside the gene matches: 8. CDR3 sequence reads: CATSKGLAVPYEQYF. Written as DNA, the CDR3 is TGTGCCACCAGCAAAGGGCTAGCGGTGCCCTACGAGCAGTACTTC.

There are a few counts of this clone. The J gene is TRBJ2-4, the V gene TRBV5-1; TRBD1 matches at 9 bases. CDR1 is SGHRS, CDR2 YFSETQ, per germline. Trimming at V came to 3 bases and at J to 7 bases, leaving 5 bases not matched to a gene. This CDR3 is 14 amino acids long. The CDR3 nucleotides read TGCGCCAGCAGCTGGGGGGACAGGGAGAACATTCAGTACTTC. Amino acid sequence: CASSWGDRENIQYF. The entire variable domain, with the rest obtained from reference TRBV5-1 and TRBJ2-4, is as follows: KAGVTQTPRYLIKTRGQQVTLSCSPISGHRSVSWYQQTPGQGLQFLFEYFSETQRNKGNFPGRFSGRQFSNSRSEMNVSTLELGDSALYLCASSWGDRENIQYFGAGTRLSVL.

The chain combines TRBV6-1 with TRBJ2-7; D might be TRBD2 (5 bases). Trimming took off 1 base at V and 0 bases at J, with 7 bases between the two ends. This CDR3 is built from 14 residues. Looked up from germline, CDR1 is MNHNS and CDR2 is SASEGT. DNA of the CDR3: TGTGCCAGCAGTGAAGGAGGGAGCTCCTACGAGCAGTACTTC. This translates into CASSEGGSSYEQYF.

J is TRBJ1-1 and V is TRBV3-1 (or the pseudogene TRBV3-2); D is ambiguous. Trimming cost V 3 bases and J 5 bases, with 19 bases left between them. Germline assignment: CDR1 LGHDT and CDR2 YNNKEL (reference sequence). The CDR3 is made up of 16 amino acids. For the CDR3, the DNA is TGTGCCAGCAGCCATGGTGGTACGGGGAAAGGGACTGAAGCTTTCTTT. This gives the protein CASSHGGTGKGTEAFF.

On this clone itself: It is unclear where the CDR3 begins or ends on the DNA, so no DNA is shown, and the CDR3 is as TCRdb lists it. The CDR3 loop is CSAWGRGADF. J is TRBJ2-7 and V is TRBV20-1; the table assigns TRBD2, which was not confirmed against the DNA. The CDR3 is 10 amino acids long, termini counted. The germline CDR1 and CDR2 sequences are DFQATT and SNEGSKA (reference sequence).

This clone showed up just a few times. The V call is TRBV11-3, the J call TRBJ2-3; the match to TRBD2 covers 9 bases. CDR3 length: 16 amino acids. CDR1 is SGHNT, CDR2 YENEEA, per germline. Trimming took 5 bases from V and 5 from J; bases not matched to a gene: 11. The CDR3 bases are TGTGCCAGCAGCGAAAGGGGTGCGGGAGGGAAAGATACGCAGTATTTT. Its protein is CASSERGAGGKDTQYF.

In nucleotides, the CDR3 is TGTGCCAGCAGTGGGGGGACAGGCTCCTACAATGAGCAGTTCTTC. Amino acid sequence: CASSGGTGSYNEQFF. The chain joins TRBV6-4 to TRBJ2-1; 8 nucleotides match TRBD1. V dropped 4 bases and J dropped 0; count of bases not matched to a gene: 2. Germline loops: CDR1 MRHNA, CDR2 SNTAGT. The CDR3 runs to 15 residues.